The source of this T cell receptor (beta chain) is a study of PD-1 blockade in classical Hodgkin lymphoma. In this sample, this clone turned up a few times. Its target is not known. Each of the patients experienced relapse following autologous stem cell transplantation, and their brentuximab vedotin exposure differed. In germline, CDR1 is SEHNR, CDR2 FQNEAQ (reference sequence). The CDR3 totals 15 residues. The J segment lost 4 bases and the V segment lost 5 bases, leaving 8 bases of the junction unmatched. Study-level findings and limits: Lower baseline TCR diversity was reported for newly diagnosed patients than for healthy donors.

The assay was immunoSEQ multiplex PCR, and TCRdb's table has in-frame clones only and misses some. Of approximately 37,000 clones listed, around 80% are singletons. This sequence was found in a human donor with classical Hodgkin lymphoma. The V call is TRBV7-9, the J call TRBJ2-1, with 7 bases identical to TRBD1. The sample consisted of peripheral blood mononuclear cells (PBMCs), taken at baseline. The CDR3 here is CASSAWDSVYNEQFF. In DNA, the CDR3 is TGTGCCAGCAGCGCTTGGGACAGCGTGTACAATGAGCAGTTCTTC.